Given below is one TCR beta chain in context. The antigen remains undetermined. Each CDR3 protein gets one entry after TCRdb re-called the 5' RACE reads with MiXCR. The data contain 70,000 to 90,000 distinct CDR3 sequences, around a sixth of them singletons. This specimen comes from a study of early T cells in non-severe SARS-CoV-2 infection. Overall study context: RNA in bulk from unsorted whole blood was sequenced, and chains were unpaired. Notes on the study in general: Lookups in VDJdb leaned toward anti-spike CD8 responses and missed private and CD4 specificities.

Germline V gene lookup returns CDR1 SGHTA and CDR2 FQGNSA. V trimming: 5 bases; J trimming: 8 bases; junction bases outside the gene matches: 4. This CDR3 is 14 amino acids long. The V gene is TRBV7-2, the J gene TRBJ1-5, with TRBD1 identical over 12 bases. Material: whole blood. The sequence came from an adult who was a healthcare worker with PCR-confirmed SARS-CoV-2 infection or an uninfected control (not recorded which). CDR3 nucleotides: TGTGCCAGCAGCCGGGACAGGGGGCAGGAGCCCCAGCATTTT. It encodes CASSRDRGQEPQHF.